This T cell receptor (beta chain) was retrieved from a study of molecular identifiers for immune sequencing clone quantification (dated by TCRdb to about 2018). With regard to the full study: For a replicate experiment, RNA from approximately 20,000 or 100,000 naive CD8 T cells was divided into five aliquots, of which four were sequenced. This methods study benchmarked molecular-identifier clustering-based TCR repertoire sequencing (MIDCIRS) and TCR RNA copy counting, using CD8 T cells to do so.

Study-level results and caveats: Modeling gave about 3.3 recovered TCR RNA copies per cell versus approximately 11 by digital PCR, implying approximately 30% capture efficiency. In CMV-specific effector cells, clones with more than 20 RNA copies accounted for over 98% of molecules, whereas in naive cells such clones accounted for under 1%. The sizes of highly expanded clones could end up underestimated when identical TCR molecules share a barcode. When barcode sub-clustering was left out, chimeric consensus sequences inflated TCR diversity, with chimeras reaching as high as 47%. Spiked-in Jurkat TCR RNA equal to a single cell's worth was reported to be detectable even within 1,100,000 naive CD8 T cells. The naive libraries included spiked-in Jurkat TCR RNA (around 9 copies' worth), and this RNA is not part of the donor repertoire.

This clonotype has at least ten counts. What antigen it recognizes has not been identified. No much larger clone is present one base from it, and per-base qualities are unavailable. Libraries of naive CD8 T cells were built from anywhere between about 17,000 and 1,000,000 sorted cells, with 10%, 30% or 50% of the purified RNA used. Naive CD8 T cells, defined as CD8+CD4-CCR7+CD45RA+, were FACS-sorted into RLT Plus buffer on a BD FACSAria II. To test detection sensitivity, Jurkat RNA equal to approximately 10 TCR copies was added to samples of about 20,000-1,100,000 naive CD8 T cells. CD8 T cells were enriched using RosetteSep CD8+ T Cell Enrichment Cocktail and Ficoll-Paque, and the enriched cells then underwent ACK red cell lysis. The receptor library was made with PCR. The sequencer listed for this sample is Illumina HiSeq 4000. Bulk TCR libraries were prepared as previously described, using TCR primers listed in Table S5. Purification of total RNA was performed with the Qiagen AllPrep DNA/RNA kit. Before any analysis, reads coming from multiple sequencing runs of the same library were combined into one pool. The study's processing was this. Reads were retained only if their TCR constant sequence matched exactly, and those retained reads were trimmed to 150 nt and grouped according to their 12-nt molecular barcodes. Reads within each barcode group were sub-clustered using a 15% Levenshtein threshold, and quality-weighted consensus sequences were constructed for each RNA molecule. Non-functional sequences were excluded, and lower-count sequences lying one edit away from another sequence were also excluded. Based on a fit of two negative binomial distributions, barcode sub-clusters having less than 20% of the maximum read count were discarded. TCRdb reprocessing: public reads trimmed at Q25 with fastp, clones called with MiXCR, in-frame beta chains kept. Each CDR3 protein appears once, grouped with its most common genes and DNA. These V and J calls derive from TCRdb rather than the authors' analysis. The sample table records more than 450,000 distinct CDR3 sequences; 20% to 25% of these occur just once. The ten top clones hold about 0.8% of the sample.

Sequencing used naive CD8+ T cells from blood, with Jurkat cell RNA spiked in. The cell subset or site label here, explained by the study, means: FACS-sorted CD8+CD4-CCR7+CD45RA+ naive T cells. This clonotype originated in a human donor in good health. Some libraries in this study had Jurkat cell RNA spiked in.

The CDR3 region: CASSLVFDPPGQPQHF. At the DNA level, the sequence is TGTGCCAGCAGCTTAGTTTTCGACCCTCCGGGGCAGCCCCAGCATTTT. The sequence joins TRBV7-8 to TRBJ1-5; the D gene cannot be named for sure. V loses 1 base of germline sequence and J loses 7 bases, and the interval between the two ends is 17 bases. Spanning cysteine to phenylalanine, the CDR3 consists of 16 amino acids. The read is trimmed to its CDR3 DNA, 48 bases read in frame from base 1. From a lookup of the germline V gene, CDR1 and CDR2 are SGHVS and FQNEAQ.